This T cell receptor (beta chain) is from a study of sequential checkpoint blockade in melanoma. Study-wide context: Arm A got nivolumab then ipilimumab; arm B the reverse, 1:1. Whole-study results and caveats: For nivolumab-first patients, baseline tumor clonality was associated with response.

CDR3 length: 13 residues. Trimming took 4 bases from V and 3 from J, leaving 13 bases between them. Germline values: CDR1 SQVTM, CDR2 ANQGSEA. With regard to this clone: The antigen remains unidentified.

Libraries were prepared by immunoSEQ multiplex PCR; TCRdb keeps only in-frame clonotypes and omits some of them. This sample yields roughly 4,000 clones, of which roughly 25% are seen a single time; less than 15% belongs to the top ten. Treatment meaning: randomized to nivolumab then ipilimumab (arm A) or the reverse (arm B). Patients had received no earlier DNA-damaging chemotherapy. The material was tumor tissue (inferred from file names), obtained from a patient given nivolumab and ipilimumab in sequence. The sequence came from a human donor with melanoma. V usage is TRBV29-1 and J usage is TRBJ2-7; a weak D match, TRBD2 (6 bases). CDR3 in amino acids: CSVGVPEGYEQYF. The CDR3 region has the DNA TGCAGCGTTGGGGTACCGGAGGGCTACGAGCAGTACTTC.